The sequence of this T cell receptor (beta chain) was determined in a study of cytomegalovirus exposure and HLA in healthy donors. Study-level findings and limits: When analyzed later, the rates of TCR association showed variation by HLA locus, with DRB1 the most and HLA-C the fewest. When a later analysis was performed, an Asian-associated ancestry cluster reportedly had fewer N-insertions than the approximately 700-donor mean. In an earlier analysis, in some 600 donors, most V segments appeared productive either ~87% or ~30% of the time.

The V segment lost 3 bases and the J segment 4 bases; nucleotides outside the gene matches: 5. There are 15 residues in the CDR3. CDR1 is SGHVS, CDR2 FNYEAQ, per germline. With regard to this clone: Its cognate antigen is unknown.

Amplification used 60 Vbeta primers and 13 Jbeta primers. Produced via immunoSEQ multiplex PCR; TCRdb's table is partial and in-frame only. The sample totals some 200,000 clones. The sample consisted of PBMCs. The genes are TRBV7-6 and TRBJ2-1; 8 nucleotides line up with TRBD1. The sequence was obtained from a man under 40 in good health and CMV-seronegative. The CDR3 here is CASSFTGGSYNEQFF. The CDR3, as DNA: TGTGCCAGCAGCTTTACAGGGGGTTCGTACAATGAGCAGTTCTTC. Complete variable domain (other parts from reference TRBV7-6 and TRBJ2-1): GAGVSQSPRYKVTKRGQDVALRCDPISGHVSLYWYRQALGQGPEFLTYFNYEAQQDKSGLPNDRFSAERPEGSISTLTIQRTEQRDSAMYRCASSFTGGSYNEQFFGPGTRLTVL.